The T cell receptor (beta chain) described here comes from a study of blood T cell repertoires in COVID-19. For the study at large: Sample material is recorded as cDNA or gDNA derived from T cells, B-cell-depleted T cells, or PBMCs.

Authors' analysis steps: Estimation of nucleated cell counts was performed using reference gene primer amplification. Assay used: immunoSEQ multiplex PCR; TCRdb lists only in-frame clones, some missing. V, J and clone size were drawn from that table, and D and trimming were deduced from the DNA. There are 110,000 or so clones in the sample; more than 70% occur only once, and 6.5% to 10% lies in the top ten. V lost 4 bases, J lost 2 bases, and 12 bases stayed unmatched. The CDR3 covers 19 residues. The germline gives CDR1 SGHRS, CDR2 YFSETQ. This chain links TRBV5-1 with TRBJ2-6, with 10 bases lining up with TRBD1. This sequence originates from a woman in her 70s who had recovered from COVID-19. The sample was peripheral blood. This CDR3 is CASSLTTTGGVPGANVLTF. DNA of the CDR3: TGCGCCAGCAGCCTCACCACGACAGGGGGCGTTCCTGGGGCCAACGTCCTGACTTTC.